This T cell receptor (beta chain) is drawn from a study of CD8 T cells in Susac syndrome. Across the whole study: Clinical remission applied to under ten sequenced Susac syndrome patients, and roughly six had active disease. Patients with Susac syndrome were therapy-naive, on corticosteroids, or on intravenous immunoglobulin alone at blood draw.

Comments on this clonotype: Antigen: not known.

The CDR3 contains 11 residues. Between the trimmed V and J ends, which lost 8 bases and 3 bases, there was a span of 4 bases. Findings and limits, study-wide: The total CD8+ repertoires contained roughly 17 Susac-specific public clones, and the CD8+ TEMRA repertoires contained 5 or 6. Clonal expansion of CD8+ cells in Susac peaked in TEMRA cells (and in active patients).

Reverse transcription of roughly 0.45 to 1 ug RNA was performed with random hexamers. TCRdb re-derived calls from the immunoSEQ multiplex PCR reads in MiXCR, one entry per CDR3 protein. The sample lists more than 65,000 distinct CDR3 sequences; approximately 95% were seen once. This sequence was found in a human donor with Susac syndrome. The sequenced sample was CD8+ T cells from PBMCs. The chain recombines TRBV12-3 or TRBV12-4 with TRBJ2-2, with D unclear. This CDR3 reads CASGYTGELFF. CDR3 DNA: TGTGCCAGCGGTTACACCGGGGAGCTGTTTTTT.